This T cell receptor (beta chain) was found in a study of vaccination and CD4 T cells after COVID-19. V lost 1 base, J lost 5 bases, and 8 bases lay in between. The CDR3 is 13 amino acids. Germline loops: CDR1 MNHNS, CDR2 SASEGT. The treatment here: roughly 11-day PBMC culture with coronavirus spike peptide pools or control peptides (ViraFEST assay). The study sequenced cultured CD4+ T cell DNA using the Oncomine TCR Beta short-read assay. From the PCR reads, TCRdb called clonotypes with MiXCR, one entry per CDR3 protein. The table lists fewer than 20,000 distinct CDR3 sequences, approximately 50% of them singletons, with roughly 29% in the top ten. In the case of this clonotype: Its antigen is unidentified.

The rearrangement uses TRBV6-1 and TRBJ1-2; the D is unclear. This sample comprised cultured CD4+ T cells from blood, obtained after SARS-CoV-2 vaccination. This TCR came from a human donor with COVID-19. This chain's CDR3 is CASSEVRPYGYTF. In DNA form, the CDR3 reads TGTGCCAGCAGTGAAGTTAGGCCTTATGGCTACACCTTC.